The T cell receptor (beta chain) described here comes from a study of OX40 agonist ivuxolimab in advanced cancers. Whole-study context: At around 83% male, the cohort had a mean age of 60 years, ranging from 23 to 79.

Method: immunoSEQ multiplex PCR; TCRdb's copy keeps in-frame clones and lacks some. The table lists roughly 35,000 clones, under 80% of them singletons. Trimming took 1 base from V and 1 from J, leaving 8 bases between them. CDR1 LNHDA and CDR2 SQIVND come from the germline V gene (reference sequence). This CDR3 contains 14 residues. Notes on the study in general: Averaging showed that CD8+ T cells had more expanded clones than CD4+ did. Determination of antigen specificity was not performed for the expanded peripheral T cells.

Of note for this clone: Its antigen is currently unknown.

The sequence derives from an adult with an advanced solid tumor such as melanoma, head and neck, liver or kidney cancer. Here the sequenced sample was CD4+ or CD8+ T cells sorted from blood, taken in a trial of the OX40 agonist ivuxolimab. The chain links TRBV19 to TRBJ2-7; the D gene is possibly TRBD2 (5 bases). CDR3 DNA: TGTGCCAGTAGTATAGTCCGGGAATCCTACGAGCAGTACTTC. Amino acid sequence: CASSIVRESYEQYF.